This record covers a single T cell receptor (beta chain). This sample is drawn from a study of cytomegalovirus exposure and HLA in healthy donors. 13 Jbeta primers and 60 Vbeta primers were used for the PCR. Libraries were prepared by immunoSEQ multiplex PCR; TCRdb keeps only in-frame clonotypes and omits some of them. The sample holds 150,000 or so clones, approximately 77% seen once. Trimming shortened V by 0 bases and J by 0 bases, and 21 bases separated the two germline ends. The CDR3 consists of 19 residues. CDR1 and CDR2 from the germline V gene are SGHRS and YFSETQ. The sequence was obtained from a man aged 45-65 years in good health and CMV-seropositive. The gene calls are TRBV5-1 and TRBJ1-2, with D perhaps TRBD1 (5 bases). The sample comprised PBMCs. As DNA, the CDR3 is TGCGCCAGCAGCTTGGGACCATTCCATAGAGACAGCTCTAACTATGGCTACACCTTC. Its translation is CASSLGPFHRDSSNYGYTF.